This TCR beta chain was sequenced during a study of shared clonotypes between healthy human individuals. In germline, CDR1 is SGDLS, CDR2 YYNGEE. This CDR3 is 15 amino acids long. V was cut by 3 bases and J by 10 bases, with 20 bases left in between. Some clones are missing from TCRdb's copy, which holds only in-frame ones; the method was immunoSEQ multiplex PCR. The top ten hold 0.1% to 0.15% of the sample, which has 2 million to 2.5 million clones, approximately 96% seen once. Material: naive CD4+ T cells sorted from blood. Indicated subset: CD45RA+ positively selected. This TCR was recovered from a man younger than 35 in good health. V gene TRBV9 combines with J gene TRBJ2-1; D gene uncertain. The CDR3 protein is CASSAVPPREHEQFF. The CDR3 DNA reads TGTGCCAGCAGCGCGGTTCCGCCCCGAGAGCACGAGCAGTTCTTC.